The rows below give T cell receptor beta chains drawn from one sample of a study of cytomegalovirus exposure and HLA in healthy donors. The assay was immunoSEQ multiplex PCR, and TCRdb's table has in-frame clones only and misses some. Among more than 95,000 clones listed, roughly 75% were seen once. Sequenced sample: PBMCs. These receptors originate from a man aged 30-40 years in good health and CMV-seropositive. Each CDR3 is given with its conserved first and last residue. Each record gives: J gene, CDR3 length, V gene, D gene, clone size, CDR3 DNA, CDR3 protein. D genes are given only for firm matches. The size of a clone is reported for some rows only, either as once, few or many, or as a class for expanded clones.

>TRBJ2-7|11|TRBV27|NA|NA
TGTGCCAGCAGCCAGGGTCAAGAGCAGTACTTC
CASSQGQEQYF
>TRBJ2-1|17|TRBV11-2|NA|NA
TGTGCCAGCAGCTTATTTAGGAGACAGAGCTCCTACAATGAGCAGTTCTTC
CASSLFRRQSSYNEQFF
>TRBJ1-2|17|TRBV28|TRBD1|NA
TGTGCCAGCAGTTCTACCGGGACAGGGGGCCTCCTTCGGGGCTACACCTTC
CASSSTGTGGLLRGYTF
>TRBJ2-3|15|TRBV4-2|TRBD2|NA
TGTGCCAGCAGCCAAGGACTAGCCTTCACAGGTACGCAGTATTTT
CASSQGLAFTGTQYF
>TRBJ2-1|16|TRBV4-3|NA|NA
TGCGCCAGCAGCCAAGACGGTGTGGTCCCAGGCAATGAGCAGTTCTTC
CASSQDGVVPGNEQFF
>TRBJ2-3|15|TRBV7-3|NA|NA
TGTGCCAGCAGCTTAATTGCCTTTTGGCCCGATACGCAGTATTTT
CASSLIAFWPDTQYF
>TRBJ1-5|15|TRBV2|NA|medium-sized
TGTGCCAGCAGTGAGGAGGAGACAGGTGGTCAGCCCCAGCATTTT
CASSEEETGGQPQHF
>TRBJ2-2|14|TRBV7-9|NA|NA
TGTGCCAGCAGCTTAGGTTCGTCCGCCTGGCCGCTGTTTTTT
CASSLGSSAWPLFF
>TRBJ2-7|13|TRBV27|TRBD1|few
TGTGCCAGCAGTTCCACCACAGGGGGTGAGCAGTACTTC
CASSSTTGGEQYF
>TRBJ2-3|14|TRBV5-5|NA|NA
TGTGCCAGCAGCTTGGCCGAAGCGAGGGATACGCAGTATTTT
CASSLAEARDTQYF
>TRBJ2-1|17|TRBV11-3|TRBD2|NA
TGTGCCAGCAGCGCACGACAGTCGGGACTAGCGGGACCCGAGCAGTTCTTC
CASSARQSGLAGPEQFF
>TRBJ1-3|15|TRBV10-3|TRBD1|NA
TGTGCCATCAGGGAGAGAACAGGGGGTGGAAACACCATATATTTT
CAIRERTGGGNTIYF
>TRBJ2-1|18|TRBV11-2|TRBD2|few
TGTGCCAGCAGAGGAGCTCTAGCGGCCGTACCGTCCTACAATGAGCAGTTCTTC
CASRGALAAVPSYNEQFF
>TRBJ2-1|16|TRBV27|TRBD2|NA
TGTGCCAGCAGGGGACTAGCGGGCGAGTCCTACAATGAGCAGTTCTTC
CASRGLAGESYNEQFF
>TRBJ2-1|13|TRBV30|TRBD1|NA
TGTGCCTGGAGTTACTGGGACAGAAATGAGCAGTTCTTC
CAWSYWDRNEQFF
>TRBJ1-1|15|TRBV16|NA|NA
TGTGCCAGCAGCCCTGTTGAGGTCGATTCCTCCGGCGCTTTCTTT
CASSPVEVDSSGAFF
>TRBJ1-1|14|TRBV5-4|NA|NA
TGTGCCAGCAGAGAGGGAACAACGGGAACTGAAGCTTTCTTT
CASREGTTGTEAFF
>TRBJ2-2|18|TRBV4-3|TRBD2|NA
TGCGCCAGCAGCCTTCTCTGGGGGACTAGCGAGTACACCGGGGAGCTGTTTTTT
CASSLLWGTSEYTGELFF
>TRBJ1-4|16|TRBV5-1|NA|few
TGCGCCAGCAGCTTTGGACACCGCGCAACTAATGAAAAACTGTTTTTT
CASSFGHRATNEKLFF
>TRBJ2-5|14|TRBV6-4|TRBD2|NA
TGTGCCAGCAGCGCCGGGGGGAGTGGGGAGACCCAGTACTTC
CASSAGGSGETQYF
>TRBJ2-7|12|TRBV2|NA|NA
TGTGCCAGCAGGGAGGGTGTTGACGAGCAGTACTTC
CASREGVDEQYF
>TRBJ2-7|14|TRBV19|TRBD2|once
TGTGCCAGTAAACCGGGACTAAGCTCCTACGAGCAGTACTTC
CASKPGLSSYEQYF
>TRBJ2-3|16|TRBV7-3|TRBD2|once
TGTGCCAGCAGCCCGCGAGGACTAGCGGCCACAGATACGCAGTATTTT
CASSPRGLAATDTQYF
>TRBJ2-2|17|TRBV7-9|TRBD2|few
TGTGCCAGCAGCCGCCGACTAGCGGGATACAACACCGGGGAGCTGTTTTTT
CASSRRLAGYNTGELFF
>TRBJ2-1|15|TRBV28|TRBD2|medium-sized
TGTGCCAGCAGTTCGGGACTAGCGGGAACCAATGAGCAGTTCTTC
CASSSGLAGTNEQFF
>TRBJ2-7|14|TRBV11-2|NA|NA
TGTGCCAGCAGTCCTAGTGACGGTACCTACGAGCAGTACTTC
CASSPSDGTYEQYF
>TRBJ2-2|16|TRBV11-2|NA|NA
TGTGCCAGCAGCTTAGATCGAACAGCGAACACCGGGGAGCTGTTTTTT
CASSLDRTANTGELFF
>TRBJ1-2|14|TRBV27|TRBD1|NA
TGTGCCAGCAGTAACAGGGGGCGTTACTATGGCTACACCTTC
CASSNRGRYYGYTF
>TRBJ1-5|15|TRBV4-1|NA|NA
TGCGCCAGCAGCCAGGACCGAGGGCACAATCAGCCCCAGCATTTT
CASSQDRGHNQPQHF
>TRBJ2-3|13|TRBV13|NA|NA
TGTGCCAGCAGCTTGGGGACTCCCAATACGCAGTATTTT
CASSLGTPNTQYF
>TRBJ1-2|13|TRBV7-9|NA|once
TGTGCCAGCAGCCTAGTCATGGCCAATGGCTACACCTTC
CASSLVMANGYTF
>TRBJ1-1|12|TRBV28|TRBD1|NA
TGTGCCAGCAGTTTCGGACAGGGCGAAGCTTTCTTT
CASSFGQGEAFF
>TRBJ2-7|17|TRBV18|NA|NA
TGTGCCAGCTCACCACAGTCAAGGCCCCAGACAGTTTACGAGCAGTACTTC
CASSPQSRPQTVYEQYF
>TRBJ2-5|16|TRBV7-7|TRBD2|NA
TGTGCTAGCAGCTTAGGAGGGACTAGCGGGAGAGAGACCCAGTACTTC
CASSLGGTSGRETQYF
>TRBJ2-5|15|TRBV27|TRBD1|NA
TGTGCCAGCACCGCCGGGACAGGCCGTCTAGAGACCCAGTACTTC
CASTAGTGRLETQYF
>TRBJ2-7|12|TRBV28|NA|NA
TGTGCCAGCAGTTTGGTGGAGTACGAGCAGTACTTC
CASSLVEYEQYF
>TRBJ1-3|16|TRBV4-2|TRBD1|NA
TGTGCCAGCAGCCAAATACAGGGGAATGGAGGAAACACCATATATTTT
CASSQIQGNGGNTIYF
>TRBJ2-7|15|TRBV6-6|NA|NA
TGTGCCAGCAGTTACTTGGGGGGGCCCTCCTACGAGCAGTACTTC
CASSYLGGPSYEQYF
>TRBJ2-5|14|TRBV30|TRBD2|once
TGTGCCCGGGCAGCGGGAGGATGGCAAGAGACCCAGTACTTC
CARAAGGWQETQYF
>TRBJ1-5|13|TRBV30|TRBD1|NA
TGTGCCTGGGCAGGGGGATTGGGACAGCCCCAGCATTTT
CAWAGGLGQPQHF
>TRBJ2-7|16|TRBV19|TRBD1|NA
TGTGCCAGTAGATCCGTAGGGACAGGGTTATCCTACGAGCAGTACTTC
CASRSVGTGLSYEQYF
>TRBJ2-5|16|TRBV27|NA|NA
TGTGCCAGCAGTTCACGGGGGACCCTCGTTCAAGAGACCCAGTACTTC
CASSSRGTLVQETQYF
>TRBJ2-7|14|TRBV27|NA|few
TGTGCCAGCAGTTTGTCGAGTCTAGCCTACGAGCAGTACTTC
CASSLSSLAYEQYF
>TRBJ2-7|16|TRBV27|NA|NA
TGTGCCAGCAGTTTGGGGGCCAACACCATTCCCTACGAGCAGTACTTC
CASSLGANTIPYEQYF
>TRBJ2-1|17|TRBV14|NA|NA
TGTGCCAGCAGCCAAGGACGGCGAGGGAGGTTGGCCAATGAGCAGTTCTTC
CASSQGRRGRLANEQFF
>TRBJ2-5|12|TRBV29-1|NA|NA
TGCAGCGTTGGAACACCTCAAGAGACCCAGTACTTC
CSVGTPQETQYF
>TRBJ2-1|16|TRBV6-4|TRBD2|NA
TGTGCCAGCAGCTCCTTTGGCGGGAGCGCGTACAATGAGCAGTTCTTC
CASSSFGGSAYNEQFF
>TRBJ1-5|16|TRBV28|NA|NA
TGTGCCAGCAGTTTATTTTTACAGTCTAGCAATCAGCCCCAGCATTTT
CASSLFLQSSNQPQHF
>TRBJ1-1|14|TRBV5-1|TRBD1|NA
TGCGCCAGCAGCTCATGGGACAGTCGCACTGAAGCTTTCTTT
CASSSWDSRTEAFF
>TRBJ2-1|17|TRBV9|TRBD2|once
TGTGCCAGCAGCGTAGGAACTAGCGGGAGCTCCTACAATGAGCAGTTCTTC
CASSVGTSGSSYNEQFF
>TRBJ1-3|16|TRBV9|NA|NA
TGTGCCAGCAGCGTAGGCGGGGGGAACTCTGGAAACACCATATATTTT
CASSVGGGNSGNTIYF
>TRBJ1-1|13|TRBV7-9|NA|NA
TGTGCCAGCAGCTTCGACTGGAACACTGAAGCTTTCTTT
CASSFDWNTEAFF
>TRBJ1-5|16|TRBV6-1|NA|NA
TGTGCCAGCAGTGAAGACAGCCCCTACAACAATCAGCCCCAGCATTTT
CASSEDSPYNNQPQHF